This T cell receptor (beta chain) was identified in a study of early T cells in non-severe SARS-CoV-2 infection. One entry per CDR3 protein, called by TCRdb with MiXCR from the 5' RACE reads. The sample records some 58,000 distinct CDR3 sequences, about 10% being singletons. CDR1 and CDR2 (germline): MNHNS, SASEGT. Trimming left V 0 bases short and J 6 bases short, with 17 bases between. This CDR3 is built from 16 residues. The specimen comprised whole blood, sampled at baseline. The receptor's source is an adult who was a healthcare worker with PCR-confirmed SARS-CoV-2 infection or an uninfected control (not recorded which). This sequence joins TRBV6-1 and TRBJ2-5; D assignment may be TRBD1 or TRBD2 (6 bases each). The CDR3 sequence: CASSEARGALSQTQYF. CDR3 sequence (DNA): TGTGCCAGCAGTGAAGCTAGGGGGGCGCTTTCACAGACCCAGTACTTC.